The clone carrying this T cell receptor beta chain has a handful of counts. Germline lookup yields CDR1 SGHRS and CDR2 YFSETQ. CDR3 length: 16 residues. Trimming took 4 bases from V and 5 from J; bases not matched to a gene: 10. This sample was taken from a study of immune evolution from preneoplasia to lung adenocarcinoma. Clones were read by immunoSEQ multiplex PCR, and TCRdb kept only the in-frame ones, dropping some. The sample shows around 4,300 clones, around 72% of them seen only once. This TCR was recovered from a donor older than 65 with lung adenocarcinoma. This sequence joins TRBV5-1 and TRBJ2-7; 12 nucleotides align to TRBD1. The sample taken for sequencing was FFPE adjacent normal lung tissue. CDR3: CASSQDGTGGFNEQYF. CDR3 coding DNA: TGCGCCAGCAGCCAGGACGGGACAGGGGGCTTCAACGAGCAGTACTTC.